Listed below are T cell receptor beta chains from one sample, sequenced in a study of response to subunit inactivated influenza vaccine. TCRdb redid the calling of the RT-PCR reads with MiXCR, one entry per CDR3 protein. Among hundreds of thousands of distinct CDR3 sequences listed, around 13% were seen once. The sequences come from PBMCs from blood, collected roughly 2 weeks before vaccination. Source of these receptors: a man aged 45-60 years who received an inactivated influenza vaccine. CDR3s include the opening cysteine and the closing phenylalanine or tryptophan. A D gene is named only where the DNA matches it firmly.

J gene | V gene | D gene | CDR3 protein
TRBJ1-1 | TRBV11-2 | . | CASSWRGEAFF
TRBJ2-1 | TRBV2 | TRBD2 | CASSDGLAGNNEQFF
TRBJ2-3 | TRBV5-5 | . | CASAVGGPDTQYF
TRBJ2-7 | TRBV1 | . | CTSSQVGTGTAHEQYF
TRBJ2-7 | TRBV20-1 | . | CSARDRGFGEQYF
TRBJ2-1 | TRBV2 | . | CACRGQAGGGASYNEQFF
TRBJ1-3 | TRBV6-6 | . | CASSSELGNTIYF
TRBJ2-7 | TRBV12-3/TRBV12-4 | TRBD1 | CASSFTRGQYEQYF
TRBJ2-3 | TRBV10-3 | TRBD2 | CAISDRSGGRTDTQYF
TRBJ2-2 | TRBV7-9 | . | CASSFFRGGGELFF
TRBJ2-5 | TRBV29-1 | TRBD1 | CSVLDRGSSGTQYF
TRBJ2-7 | TRBV6-5 | TRBD2 | CASSSLAGKGEQYF
TRBJ1-2 | TRBV4-3 | . | CASSQGGQSLIYGYTF
TRBJ1-5 | TRBV2 | TRBD1 | CASRERAQGARGSNQPQHF
TRBJ2-5 | TRBV21-1 | . | CASSRPPALIGPEETQYF
TRBJ2-1 | TRBV5-1 | TRBD1 | CASSLDSGQGLVFF
TRBJ2-1 | TRBV28 | . | CASRILGREFEQFF
TRBJ2-7 | TRBV30 | . | CAWSPTGGYGHEQYF
TRBJ2-1 | TRBV12-3/TRBV12-4 | TRBD2 | CASTKTSGSSYEQFF
TRBJ1-5 | TRBV29-1 | . | CSARENSNQPQHF
TRBJ1-1 | TRBV12-3/TRBV12-4 | . | CASSPAGPGAFF
TRBJ2-5 | TRBV6-5 | TRBD2 | CASSYSASGRPETQYF
TRBJ2-1 | TRBV7-9 | . | CASSSISSGEQFF
TRBJ2-3 | TRBV15 | . | CATSRVRFSTDTQYF
TRBJ2-5 | TRBV12-3/TRBV12-4 | . | CASSLSEKTQYF
TRBJ2-3 | TRBV27 | . | CASSGLLRGNALGDTQYF
TRBJ2-3 | TRBV13 | TRBD1 | CASSLRGTGQAQYF
TRBJ1-5 | TRBV7-8 | . | CASSPGVNGNQPQHF
TRBJ2-3 | TRBV2 | . | CASSEQGAPTDTQYF